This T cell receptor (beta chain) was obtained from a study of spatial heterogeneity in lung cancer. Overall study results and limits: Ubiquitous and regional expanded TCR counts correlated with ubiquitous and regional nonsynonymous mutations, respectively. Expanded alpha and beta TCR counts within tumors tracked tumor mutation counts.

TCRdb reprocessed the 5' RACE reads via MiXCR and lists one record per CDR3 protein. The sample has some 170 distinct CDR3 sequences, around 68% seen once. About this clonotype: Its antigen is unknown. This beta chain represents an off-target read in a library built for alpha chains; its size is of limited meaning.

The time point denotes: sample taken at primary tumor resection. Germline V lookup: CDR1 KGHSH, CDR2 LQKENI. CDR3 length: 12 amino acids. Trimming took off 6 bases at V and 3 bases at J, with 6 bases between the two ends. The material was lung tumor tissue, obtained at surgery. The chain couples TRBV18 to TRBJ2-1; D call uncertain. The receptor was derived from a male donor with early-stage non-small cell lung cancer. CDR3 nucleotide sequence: TGTGCCAGCTCTCAAGACTACAATGAGCAGTTCTTC. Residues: CASSQDYNEQFF.